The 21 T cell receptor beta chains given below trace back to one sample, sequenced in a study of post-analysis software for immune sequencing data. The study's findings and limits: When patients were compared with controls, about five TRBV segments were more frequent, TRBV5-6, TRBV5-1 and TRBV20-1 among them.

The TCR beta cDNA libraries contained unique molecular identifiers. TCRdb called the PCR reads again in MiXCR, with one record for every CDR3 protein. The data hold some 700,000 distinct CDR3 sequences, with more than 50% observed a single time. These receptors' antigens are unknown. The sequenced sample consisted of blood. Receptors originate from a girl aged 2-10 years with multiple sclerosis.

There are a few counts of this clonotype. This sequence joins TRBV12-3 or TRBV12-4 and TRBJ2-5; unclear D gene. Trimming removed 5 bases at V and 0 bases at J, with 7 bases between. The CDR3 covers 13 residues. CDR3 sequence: CASSPAYQETQYF. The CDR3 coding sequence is TGTGCCAGCAGTCCAGCGTACCAAGAGACCCAGTACTTC.

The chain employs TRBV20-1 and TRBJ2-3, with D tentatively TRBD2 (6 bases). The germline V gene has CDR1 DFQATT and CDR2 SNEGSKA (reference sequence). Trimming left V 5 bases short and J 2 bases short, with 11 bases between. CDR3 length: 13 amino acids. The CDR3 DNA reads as TGCAGTGCTCCCGGGACTTACACAGATACGCAGTATTTT. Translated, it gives CSAPGTYTDTQYF.

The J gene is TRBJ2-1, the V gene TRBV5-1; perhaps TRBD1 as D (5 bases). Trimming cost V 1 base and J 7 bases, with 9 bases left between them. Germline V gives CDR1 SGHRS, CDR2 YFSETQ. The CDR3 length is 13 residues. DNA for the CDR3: TGCGCCAGCAGCTTGATGGCAGGGAATGAGCAGTTCTTC. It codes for CASSLMAGNEQFF.

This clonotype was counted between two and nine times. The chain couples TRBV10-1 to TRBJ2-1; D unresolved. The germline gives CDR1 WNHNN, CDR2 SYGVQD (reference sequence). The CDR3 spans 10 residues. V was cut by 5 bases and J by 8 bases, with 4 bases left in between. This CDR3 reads CASSRDEQFF. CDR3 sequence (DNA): TGCGCCAGCAGTCGAGATGAGCAGTTCTTC.

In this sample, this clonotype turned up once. The CDR3 spells CASSPGGRGDNEQFF. In DNA form, the CDR3 reads TGTGCCAGCAGCCCCGGGGGGAGGGGGGACAATGAGCAGTTCTTC. The chain carries TRBV11-2 and TRBJ2-1; weak D call: TRBD2 (7 bases). The germline V and J ends were trimmed by 5 bases and 5 bases, with 16 bases remaining between them. Germline CDR1 is SGHAT and CDR2 is FQNNGV. CDR3 length: 15 amino acids.

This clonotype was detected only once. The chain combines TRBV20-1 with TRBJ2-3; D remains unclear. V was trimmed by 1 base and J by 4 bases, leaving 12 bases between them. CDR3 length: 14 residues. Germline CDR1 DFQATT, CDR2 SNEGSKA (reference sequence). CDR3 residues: CSARVDPVPDTQYF. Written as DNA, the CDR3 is TGCAGTGCTAGAGTAGATCCGGTCCCAGATACGCAGTATTTT.

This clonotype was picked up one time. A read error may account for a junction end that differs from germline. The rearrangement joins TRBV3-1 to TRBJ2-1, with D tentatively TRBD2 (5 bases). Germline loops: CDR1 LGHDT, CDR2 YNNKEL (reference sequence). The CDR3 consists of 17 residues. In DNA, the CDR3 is TGTGCCAGCAGCCAAGATCTCAGCGGAAGCTCCTACAATGGGCAGTTCTTC. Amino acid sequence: CASSQDLSGSSYNGQFF.

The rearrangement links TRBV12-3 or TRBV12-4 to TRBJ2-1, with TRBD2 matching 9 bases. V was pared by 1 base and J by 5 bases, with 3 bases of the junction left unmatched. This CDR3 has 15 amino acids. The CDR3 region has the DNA TGTGCCAGCAGTTTAGGGACTAGCGAACACAATGAGCAGTTCTTC. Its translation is CASSLGTSEHNEQFF.

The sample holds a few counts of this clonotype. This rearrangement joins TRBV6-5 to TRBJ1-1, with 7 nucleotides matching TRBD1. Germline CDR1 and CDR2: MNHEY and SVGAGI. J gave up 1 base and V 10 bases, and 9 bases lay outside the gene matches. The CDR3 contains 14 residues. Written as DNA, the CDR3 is TGTGCCACCATGAGGGACAGCGCGAACACTGAAGCTTTCTTT. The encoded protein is CATMRDSANTEAFF.

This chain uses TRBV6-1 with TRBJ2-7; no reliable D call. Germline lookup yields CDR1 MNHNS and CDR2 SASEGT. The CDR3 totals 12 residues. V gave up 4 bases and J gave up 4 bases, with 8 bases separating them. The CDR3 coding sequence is TGTGCCAGCAGTGGGCAGCTTTACGAGCAGTACTTC. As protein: CASSGQLYEQYF.

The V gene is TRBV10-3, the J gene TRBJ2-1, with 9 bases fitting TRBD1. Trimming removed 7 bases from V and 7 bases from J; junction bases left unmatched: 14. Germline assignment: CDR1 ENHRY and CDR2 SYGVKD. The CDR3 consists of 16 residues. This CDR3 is CAINIAETGGDNEQFF. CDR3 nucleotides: TGTGCCATCAACATCGCTGAGACAGGGGGGGATAATGAGCAGTTCTTC.

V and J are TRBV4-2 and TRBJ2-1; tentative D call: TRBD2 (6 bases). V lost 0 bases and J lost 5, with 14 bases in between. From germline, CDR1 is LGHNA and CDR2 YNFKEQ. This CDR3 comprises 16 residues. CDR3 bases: TGTGCCAGCAGCCAAGAAGACTCGGGAGTACACAATGAGCAGTTCTTC. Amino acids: CASSQEDSGVHNEQFF.

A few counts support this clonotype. The CDR3 is CASKGQGYNEQFF. CDR3 sequence (DNA): TGTGCCAGCAAGGGACAGGGCTACAATGAGCAGTTCTTC. The rearrangement links TRBV2 to TRBJ2-1; 9 bases align to TRBD1. The CDR3 totals 13 residues. The trim removed 7 bases at V and 3 bases at J, leaving 1 base unmatched. Germline V gene lookup returns CDR1 SNHLY and CDR2 FYNNEI.

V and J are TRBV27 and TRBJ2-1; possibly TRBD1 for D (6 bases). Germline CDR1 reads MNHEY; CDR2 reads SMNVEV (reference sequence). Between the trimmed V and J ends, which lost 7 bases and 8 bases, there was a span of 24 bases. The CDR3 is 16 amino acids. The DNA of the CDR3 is TGTGCCAGCACCCCGATCACGGCAGGGGCGACCGATGAGCAGTTCTTC. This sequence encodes CASTPITAGATDEQFF.

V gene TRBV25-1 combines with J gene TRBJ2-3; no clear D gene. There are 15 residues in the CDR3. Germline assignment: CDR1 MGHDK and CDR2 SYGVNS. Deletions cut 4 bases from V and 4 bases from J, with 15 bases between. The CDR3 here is CASSGVPPGADTQYF. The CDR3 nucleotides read TGTGCCAGCAGTGGGGTTCCCCCTGGGGCAGATACGCAGTATTTT.

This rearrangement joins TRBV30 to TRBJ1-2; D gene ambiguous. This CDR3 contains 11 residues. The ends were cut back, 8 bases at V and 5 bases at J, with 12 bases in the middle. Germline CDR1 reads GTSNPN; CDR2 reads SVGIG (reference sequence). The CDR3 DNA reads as TGTGCCGCCCCTTCGAGTTATGGCTACACCTTC. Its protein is CAAPSSYGYTF.

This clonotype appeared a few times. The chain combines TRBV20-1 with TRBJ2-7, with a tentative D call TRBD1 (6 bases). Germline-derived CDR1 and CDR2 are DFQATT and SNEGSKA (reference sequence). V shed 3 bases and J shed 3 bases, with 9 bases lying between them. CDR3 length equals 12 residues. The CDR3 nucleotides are TGCAGTGCTAGGCACAGGGACTACGAGCAGTACTTC. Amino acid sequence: CSARHRDYEQYF.

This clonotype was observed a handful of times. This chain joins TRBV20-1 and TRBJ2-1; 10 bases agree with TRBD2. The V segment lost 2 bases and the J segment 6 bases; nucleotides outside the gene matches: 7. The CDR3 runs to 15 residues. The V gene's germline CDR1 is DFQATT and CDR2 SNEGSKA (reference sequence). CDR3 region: CSARRKREGGNEQFF. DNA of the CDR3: TGCAGTGCTAGACGAAAGCGGGAGGGCGGCAATGAGCAGTTCTTC.

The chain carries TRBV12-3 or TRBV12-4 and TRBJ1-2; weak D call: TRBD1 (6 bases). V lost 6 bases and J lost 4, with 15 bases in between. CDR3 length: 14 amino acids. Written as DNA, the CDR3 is TGTGCCAGCAGAGAGACGGGGGGGGCCTATGGCTACACCTTC. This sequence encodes CASRETGGAYGYTF.

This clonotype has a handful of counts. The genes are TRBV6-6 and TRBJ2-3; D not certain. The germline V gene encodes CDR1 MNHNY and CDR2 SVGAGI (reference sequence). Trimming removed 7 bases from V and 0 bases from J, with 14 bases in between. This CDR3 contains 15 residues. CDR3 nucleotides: TGTGCCAGCATAGGCTCCCCCCTTAGCACAGATACGCAGTATTTT. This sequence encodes CASIGSPLSTDTQYF.

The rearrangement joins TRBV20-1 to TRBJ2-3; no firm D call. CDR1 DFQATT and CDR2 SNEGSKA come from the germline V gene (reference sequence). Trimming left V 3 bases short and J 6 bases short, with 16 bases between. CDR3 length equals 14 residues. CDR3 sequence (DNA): TGCAGTGCTAGCCCGCTTGTGGCGAGGGATACGCAGTATTTT. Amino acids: CSASPLVARDTQYF.